Listed below are T cell receptor beta chains from one sample, sequenced in a study of immune heterogeneity within non-small cell lung tumors. One entry per CDR3 protein, called by TCRdb with MiXCR from the multiplex PCR reads. This table has some 9,300 distinct CDR3 sequences, roughly 30% appearing once. Sequencing input: lung tumor tissue. All receptors come from a man aged 55 to 70 with non-small cell lung cancer. CDR3s include the opening cysteine and the closing phenylalanine or tryptophan. Clone size is not always given. Where it is, it says once, few, many or a class for expanded clones.

clone_size v_call cdr3_aa
NA TRBV7-9 CASSREGIVLTF
many TRBV11-2 CASSFGGSYEQCF
many TRBV20-1 CSAPRQGGTEAFF
NA TRBV4-1 CASSQVVGGYNSPLHF
NA TRBV9 CASSASPDTNTGELFF
medium-sized TRBV20-1 CSARDLGSSYEQYF
medium-sized TRBV6-1 CASSPSLLYYGYTF
many TRBV6-2/TRBV6-3 CASSPSGRIKQFF
many TRBV6-2/TRBV6-3 CVSRALAGDTQYF
NA TRBV2 CASSEAWGTLTGSETQYF
NA TRBV5-1 CASNKRDSNEQFF
few TRBV4-1 CASSQDVPGRGREQYF
medium-sized TRBV27 CASSLSRTSSTDTQYF
many TRBV7-2 CASSYPKGPGTGELFF
medium-sized TRBV6-1 CASRFTYNSPLHF
NA TRBV20-1 CSASLASGRRSYNEQFF
medium-sized TRBV6-2/TRBV6-3 CASSYSVGRLAFSYEQYF
NA TRBV19 CASSIGASSYEQYF
many TRBV30 CAWSVGDGNEKLFF
NA TRBV5-4 CASSLARGRSGELFF
many TRBV20-1 CSCPGTSGSYTGELFF
NA TRBV6-2/TRBV6-3 CASRTTGSSGNTIYF
NA TRBV6-5 CASSYWREETQYF
many TRBV7-8 CASSPRTGNAYGYTF
medium-sized TRBV12-3/TRBV12-4 CASSLSGVETQYF
NA TRBV5-6 CASSLVGRPNSPLHF
NA TRBV5-5 CASSLEDRGSQPQHF
NA TRBV6-5 CASSSIQVRYSNQPQHF
NA TRBV4-1 CASSQEPPSGSYSDEQYF
NA TRBV12-3/TRBV12-4 CASTLQGGTEAFF
NA TRBV5-1 CASSIYRGNGEKLFF
few TRBV20-1 CSARDRGGGDRERSSGNTIYF
NA TRBV6-1 CASSDWYEQYF
many TRBV20-1 CSAGGLGPRADNEQFF
medium-sized TRBV7-8 CASSPTETSYEQYF
NA TRBV5-1 CASSAEGGGFTDTQYF
NA TRBV29-1 CSVRRGLAGGETQYF
NA TRBV5-5 CASSRDSGRLGSPLHF
medium-sized TRBV28 CASSYTGQGGEQYF
NA TRBV6-1 CAGSTDSRRGQYF
medium-sized TRBV7-3 CASSRTSANNEQFF
many TRBV4-1 CASSQQASGRARSYNEQFF
medium-sized TRBV28 CASSSTFIMNTEAFF
NA TRBV5-1 CASSLGGSYSYEQYF
many TRBV6-4 CASSEEKETQYF
NA TRBV28 CASSLRGSGANVLTF
few TRBV9 CASSVGLAETATGEQFF
medium-sized TRBV20-1 CSATGQGHEQYF
many TRBV7-3 CASSKDRDEKLFF
many TRBV10-3 CAISAPGHQNSPLHF
medium-sized TRBV6-1 CASIDIGLPSYEQYF
few TRBV13 CASSLAGGSYNEQFF
medium-sized TRBV19 CASSILGPNNSPLHF
NA TRBV3-1 CASSQGGQGMGQPQHF
many TRBV11-1 CASRKDQAHNEQFF